One T cell receptor (beta chain) is described in this entry. The entry originates in a study of blood T cell repertoires in COVID-19. Across the study: Acute and convalescent COVID-19 samples came from the United States, Italy and Spain. The cDNA or gDNA used as material had been derived from T cells, B-cell-depleted T cells, or PBMCs.

Authors' analysis steps: Counts of nucleated cells, estimated from reference gene primer amplification, were obtained. TCRdb keeps only in-frame clones here, not all; method: immunoSEQ multiplex PCR. The DNA was the basis for D and trimming; V, J and clone size are from that table. Of around 15,000 clones in the sample, over 70% were seen once. V lost 0 bases, J lost 3 bases, and 8 bases lay in between. Germline V gene data show CDR1 as SGDLS and CDR2 as YYNGEE. CDR3 size: 14 residues. V and J are TRBV9 and TRBJ2-3, with no clear D. This TCR derives from a woman in her 70s with active COVID-19. The material sequenced was peripheral blood. The CDR3 DNA follows: TGTGCCAGCAGCGTAGCTGCTACGACAGATACGCAGTATTTT. Protein product: CASSVAATTDTQYF.